The 22 T cell receptor beta chains below were found in one sample sequenced in a study of blood T cell repertoires in COVID-19. Clones were read by immunoSEQ multiplex PCR, and TCRdb kept only the in-frame ones, dropping some. The repertoire holds 50,000 to 65,000 clones, roughly 88% seen once, with roughly 3.2% in the top ten. The sample taken for sequencing was peripheral blood. The origin of the receptors is a man in his fifties with active COVID-19.

This clone was picked up a small number of times. The chain employs TRBV9 and TRBJ1-2; no clear D gene. Germline V gene lookup returns CDR1 SGDLS and CDR2 YYNGEE. The CDR3 spans 14 residues. The V end was cut by 0 bases, the J end by 1 base, with 7 bases between. CDR3 residues: CASSVGGGNYGYTF. DNA for the CDR3: TGTGCCAGCAGCGTAGGTGGAGGTAACTATGGCTACACCTTC.

The chain couples TRBV5-4 to TRBJ1-2; D perhaps matches TRBD1 (6 bases). This CDR3 is 15 amino acids long. Deletions cut 0 bases from V and 7 bases from J, with 16 bases between. Germline CDR1 and CDR2: SGHNT and YYREEE (reference sequence). CDR3 nucleotide sequence: TGTGCCAGCAGCTTGGAGCACAGGGATTCTGGTGGCTACACCTTC. Its translation is CASSLEHRDSGGYTF.

This chain links TRBV7-9 with TRBJ1-2, with TRBD1 identical over 12 bases. The trim removed 5 bases at V and 4 bases at J, leaving 11 bases unmatched. Per the germline V gene, CDR1 is SEHNR and CDR2 is FQNEAQ (reference sequence). This CDR3 is built from 17 residues. CDR3 amino acids: CASSRSGTGGVGYGYTF. Written as DNA, the CDR3 is TGTGCCAGCAGCCGATCCGGGACAGGGGGCGTCGGCTATGGCTACACCTTC.

The chain uses TRBV5-4 and TRBJ2-3, with a tentative D call TRBD1 (5 bases). The CDR3 has 16 amino acids. In germline, CDR1 is SGHNT, CDR2 YYREEE (reference sequence). The ends were cut back, 0 bases at V and 3 bases at J, with 14 bases in the middle. The CDR3 DNA sequence: TGTGCCAGCAGCTTGGCTCCAGGGTCCTTGACAGATACGCAGTATTTT. It encodes CASSLAPGSLTDTQYF.

J is TRBJ1-1 and V is TRBV5-6; 7 bases agree with TRBD1. CDR3 length: 14 amino acids. Germline lookup yields CDR1 SGHDT and CDR2 YYEEEE. With 0 bases clipped from V and 5 bases from J, the junction kept 4 bases outside the gene matches. The CDR3 nucleotides read TGTGCCAGCAGCTTGGGACAGGGAAGTACTGAAGCTTTCTTT. It translates to CASSLGQGSTEAFF.

This clone has only one observation. The chain recombines TRBV27 with TRBJ2-2; 9 nucleotides line up with TRBD1. This CDR3 contains 14 residues. Germline lookup yields CDR1 MNHEY and CDR2 SMNVEV (reference sequence). Unmatched junction bases numbered 6, after V lost 6 bases and J lost 7 bases. CDR3 amino acids: CASRRDRVSGELFF. The CDR3 region has the DNA TGTGCCAGCAGGCGGGACAGGGTTAGCGGGGAGCTGTTTTTT.

CDR3 nucleotide sequence: TGTGCCAGCAACTCTCGGACTAGCGGGGGCTACGAGCAGTACTTC. Its protein is CASNSRTSGGYEQYF. J is TRBJ2-7 and V is TRBV9; TRBD2 aligns across 13 bases. V gave up 6 bases and J gave up 3 bases; unmatched junction bases: 6. This CDR3 contains 15 residues. Germline CDR1 reads SGDLS; CDR2 reads YYNGEE. Combining the CDR3 with reference TRBV9 and TRBJ2-7 gives the whole variable domain DSGVTQTPKHLITATGQRVTLRCSPRSGDLSVYWYQQSLDQGLQFLIQYYNGEERAKGNILERFSAQQFPDLHSELNLSSLELGDSALYFCASNSRTSGGYEQYFGPGTRLTVT.

The CDR3 DNA reads as TGTGCCAGACGACAGGGAGGAACTGAAGCTTTCTTT. Its protein product is CARRQGGTEAFF. The J gene is TRBJ1-1, the V gene TRBV3-1 (or the pseudogene TRBV3-2), with 7 bases matching TRBD1. The V segment lost 9 bases and the J segment 5 bases; nucleotides outside the gene matches: 6. In germline, CDR1 is LGHDT, CDR2 YNNKEL (reference sequence). This CDR3 region has 12 residues.

This clone was seen a few times. The genes are TRBV4-1 and TRBJ1-4; 8 positions match TRBD1. V dropped 4 bases and J dropped 7; count of bases not matched to a gene: 17. CDR1 and CDR2 (germline): MGHRA, YSYEKL. CDR3 length: 18 amino acids. CDR3 region: CASSRAADRTGLSEKLFF. The CDR3 DNA sequence: TGCGCCAGCAGCCGCGCGGCGGACCGGACAGGGCTGAGTGAAAAACTGTTTTTT.

The chain recombines TRBV5-1 with TRBJ1-1, with D tentatively TRBD1 (5 bases). Germline CDR1 reads SGHRS; CDR2 reads YFSETQ. V lost 3 bases to trimming and J lost 1 base, with 10 bases between them. This CDR3 region has 14 residues. CDR3 protein: CASSWGGRNTEAFF. In DNA, the CDR3 is TGCGCCAGCAGCTGGGGGGGTAGGAACACTGAAGCTTTCTTT.

In this sample, this clone turned up once. The genes are TRBV11-2 and TRBJ2-7, with 7 bases fitting TRBD1. Unmatched junction bases numbered 8, after V lost 5 bases and J lost 1 base. The CDR3 has 15 residues. Germline V gives CDR1 SGHAT, CDR2 FQNNGV. The CDR3 DNA sequence: TGTGCCAGCAGCCCAGTTAAGGGGGCATCCTACGAGCAGTACTTC. Its translation: CASSPVKGASYEQYF.

The J gene is TRBJ1-6, the V gene TRBV2, with TRBD1 identical over 10 bases. The CDR3 is made up of 16 amino acids. Per the germline V gene, CDR1 is SNHLY and CDR2 is FYNNEI. V trimming: 9 bases; J trimming: 7 bases; junction bases outside the gene matches: 12. The CDR3 nucleotides read TGTGCCAGTATGGGGGCCAGGGGACAGGGGAATTCACCCCTCCACTTT. Translation gives CASMGARGQGNSPLHF.

V and J are TRBV7-2 and TRBJ2-7, with D possibly matching TRBD2 (5 bases). Trimming removed 5 bases from V and 2 bases from J, with 13 bases in between. This CDR3 contains 14 residues. CDR1 and CDR2 (germline): SGHTA, FQGNSA. The CDR3 is CASSRHGLTYEQYF. The CDR3 DNA follows: TGTGCCAGCAGCCGCCACGGACTGACCTACGAGCAGTACTTC.

The chain combines TRBV2 with TRBJ1-2; TRBD1 might be the D (6 bases). Per germline, CDR1 SNHLY and CDR2 FYNNEI. Trimming stripped 6 bases from V and 4 bases from J, with 12 bases between. This CDR3 is built from 13 residues. CDR3 coding DNA: TGTGCCAGCAGGTCAGGGGACCTCTATGGCTACACCTTC. Translated: CASRSGDLYGYTF.

As to this clone: At one of its ends the junction is not consistent with the germline gene, which may arise from a read error. CDR3 DNA: TGTGCTAGCAGCGAAATGACAGGGCCGGGAGAGACCCAGTACTTC. Translating gives CASSEMTGPGETQYF. The chain joins TRBV7-7 to TRBJ2-5; 7 bases fit TRBD1. Germline CDR1 SSHAT, CDR2 FNYEAQ (reference sequence). The CDR3 has 15 residues.

The genes are TRBV7-3 and TRBJ1-2, with 9 nucleotides matching TRBD1. This CDR3 region has 15 residues. The trim removed 2 bases at V and 5 bases at J, leaving 6 bases unmatched. In germline, CDR1 is SGHTA, CDR2 FQGTGA. CDR3 protein: CASSLGGTGSYGYTF. As DNA, the CDR3 is TGTGCCAGCAGCTTAGGCGGGACAGGGTCTTATGGCTACACCTTC.

The CDR3 sequence is CASSIGGFETQYF. In nucleotides, the CDR3 is TGTGCCAGTAGTATCGGGGGTTTCGAGACCCAGTACTTC. The chain links TRBV19 to TRBJ2-5; D possibly corresponds to TRBD2 (6 bases). Germline V gives CDR1 LNHDA, CDR2 SQIVND (reference sequence). V lost 3 bases and J lost 5, with 10 bases in between. This CDR3 has 13 amino acids.

The chain is built from TRBV27 and TRBJ1-2; 9 positions match TRBD1. The length of the CDR3 is 17 residues. Germline CDR1 MNHEY, CDR2 SMNVEV (reference sequence). V trimming: 3 bases; J trimming: 5 bases; junction bases outside the gene matches: 13. CDR3 sequence reads: CASSFLGTGSSTYGYTF. In DNA form, the CDR3 reads TGTGCCAGCAGTTTCCTCGGGACAGGGTCCTCAACTTATGGCTACACCTTC.

The chain has TRBV6-5 and TRBJ2-7; 10 bases line up with TRBD2. Losses at the gene ends were 6 bases for V and 7 bases for J; bases not matched to a gene: 12. Germline V lookup: CDR1 MNHEY, CDR2 SVGAGI. The CDR3 runs to 15 residues. DNA for the CDR3: TGTGCCAGCAGGACTTGGAGCGGGGGGGCGGTGGAGCAGTACTTC. Protein product: CASRTWSGGAVEQYF.

The chain couples TRBV6-4 to TRBJ2-1, with TRBD1 identical over 9 bases. The CDR3 sequence is 14 residues long. The germline V gene encodes CDR1 MRHNA and CDR2 SNTAGT. V lost 6 bases to trimming and J lost 6 bases; unmatched junction nucleotides: 6. The CDR3 region is CASSLTGGVNEQFF. CDR3 DNA sequence: TGTGCCAGCAGCCTGACAGGGGGGGTCAATGAGCAGTTCTTC.

The genes are TRBV5-5 and TRBJ2-1; no clear D gene. Germline CDR1 SGHKS, CDR2 YYEKEE (reference sequence). The V end lost 6 bases, the J end lost 8 bases, and 9 bases lay between the germline ends. The CDR3 length is 11 residues. CDR3 residues: CASTVIDEQFF. CDR3 sequence (DNA): TGTGCCAGCACTGTGATAGATGAGCAGTTCTTC. Drawing the rest from reference TRBV5-5 and TRBJ2-1, the complete variable domain is DAGVTQSPTHLIKTRGQQVTLRCSPISGHKSVSWYQQVLGQGPQFIFQYYEKEERGRGNFPDRFSARQFPNYSSELNVNALLLGDSALYLCASTVIDEQFFGPGTRLTVL.

There are a few counts of this clone. The chain joins TRBV6-5 to TRBJ1-1, with D possibly TRBD1 on 6 matching bases. The CDR3 is 13 residues long. V was cut by 6 bases and J by 5 bases, with 13 bases left in between. Germline V gene lookup returns CDR1 MNHEY and CDR2 SVGAGI. CDR3: CASRLEGGTEAFF. The CDR3 DNA reads as TGTGCCAGCAGGTTGGAAGGGGGAACTGAAGCTTTCTTT.